The 27 T cell receptor beta chains reported below all come from one sample, sequenced in a study of blood T cell repertoires in COVID-19. Some clones are missing from TCRdb's copy, which holds only in-frame ones; the method was immunoSEQ multiplex PCR. The sample lists about 370,000 clones, 87% occurring once. Input material: peripheral blood. Receptor source: a woman between 25 and 40 years old with COVID-19, enrolled during active disease.

This clone was seen once. The V call is TRBV6-2 or TRBV6-3, the J call TRBJ2-5; maybe TRBD1 (6 bases). CDR1 is MNHEY, CDR2 SVGEGT, per germline. The CDR3 has 14 amino acids. The V and J ends lost 4 bases and 7 bases respectively, with 16 bases between them. CDR3 sequence: CASSFSGLGATQYF. The CDR3 nucleotides read TGTGCCAGCAGTTTCTCCGGGCTGGGGGCGACCCAGTACTTC.

The chain links TRBV7-2 to TRBJ1-2; D gene uncertain. V was clipped by 6 bases and J by 7 bases, with 21 bases between them. CDR1 is SGHTA, CDR2 FQGNSA, per germline. This CDR3 spans 15 amino acids. CDR3 coding DNA: TGTGCCAGCAGAACAATGGAGGGCAGCAGCGCTGGCTACACCTTC. Protein product: CASRTMEGSSAGYTF.

The J gene is TRBJ1-4, the V gene TRBV30, with D perhaps TRBD1 (6 bases). This CDR3 is built from 14 residues. CDR1 and CDR2 from the germline V gene are GTSNPN and SVGIG (reference sequence). V was pared by 4 bases and J by 7 bases, with 16 bases between. The CDR3: CAWTRTDRREKLFF. The CDR3, as DNA: TGTGCCTGGACCCGGACTGACAGGCGTGAAAAACTGTTTTTT.

This rearrangement joins TRBV5-1 to TRBJ2-2, with unresolved D. Germline V gene data show CDR1 as SGHRS and CDR2 as YFSETQ. V lost 0 bases and J lost 0, with 15 bases in between. This CDR3 is 18 amino acids long. CDR3 region: CASSLDLVEAANTGELFF. CDR3 nucleotides: TGCGCCAGCAGCTTGGACCTAGTCGAAGCCGCGAACACCGGGGAGCTGTTTTTT.

The chain carries TRBV3-1 (or the pseudogene TRBV3-2) and TRBJ2-5; TRBD2 might be the D (6 bases). The CDR3 is 13 amino acids. The germline V and J ends were trimmed by 3 bases and 3 bases, with 8 bases remaining between them. Germline loops: CDR1 LGHDT, CDR2 YNNKEL (reference sequence). CDR3 amino acids: CASSQWTKETQYF. CDR3 coding DNA: TGTGCCAGCAGCCAGTGGACTAAAGAGACCCAGTACTTC.

Concerning this clone: A single base separates this from a much larger clone, so it may be a read error. The chain employs TRBV27 and TRBJ2-7, with TRBD1 matching 12 bases. The CDR3 contains 14 residues. Germline lookup yields CDR1 MNHEY and CDR2 SMNVEV (reference sequence). With V trimmed by 5 bases and J by 5 bases, 4 bases remained unmatched. The CDR3 DNA reads as TGTGCCAGCAGTGAAGGGACAGGGGGCCACGAGCAGTACTTC. Translating it yields CASSEGTGGHEQYF.

V and J are TRBV6-5 and TRBJ2-3; 8 bases fit TRBD2. Trimming took 6 bases from V and 2 from J; bases not matched to a gene: 7. Germline values: CDR1 MNHEY, CDR2 SVGAGI. This CDR3 region has 15 residues. The CDR3 region has the DNA TGTGCCAGCAGACTCCAGGGACTAGTCACAGATACGCAGTATTTT. Its protein product is CASRLQGLVTDTQYF.

This clone was observed a single time. CDR3 residues: CASSQDPSGSNNGELFF. Here the CDR3 DNA reads TGTGCCAGCAGCCAAGATCCCAGCGGGAGTAATAACGGGGAGCTGTTTTTT. This chain joins TRBV3-1 (or the pseudogene TRBV3-2) and TRBJ2-2; 8 bases are shared with TRBD2. This CDR3 has 17 residues. The trim removed 0 bases at V and 7 bases at J, leaving 10 bases unmatched. Germline V lookup: CDR1 LGHDT, CDR2 YNNKEL (reference sequence).

The chain links TRBV15 to TRBJ2-7, with D tentatively TRBD2 (6 bases). The CDR3 is 17 amino acids. V lost 5 bases and J 3 bases, leaving 23 bases between the germline ends. Germline CDR1 LNHNV, CDR2 YYDKDF (reference sequence). CDR3 bases: TGTGCCACCAGCTTGGGGGTGGGACTCGGGGTGCGCTACGAGCAGTACTTC. It encodes CATSLGVGLGVRYEQYF.

The chain recombines TRBV6-2 or TRBV6-3 with TRBJ1-1; 7 positions agree with TRBD1. The trim removed 2 bases at V and 10 bases at J, leaving 10 bases unmatched. The CDR3 runs to 14 residues. The V gene's germline CDR1 is MNHEY and CDR2 SVGEGT. CDR3 loop: CASSYPGGGERAFF. The CDR3 DNA reads TGTGCCAGCAGTTACCCTGGAGGGGGCGAGAGAGCTTTCTTT.

The chain employs TRBV19 and TRBJ2-5, with 7 nucleotides matching TRBD2. CDR3 length: 15 residues. V lost 3 bases and J lost 4; bases outside the gene matches: 8. CDR1 and CDR2 from the germline V gene are LNHDA and SQIVND (reference sequence). The CDR3 DNA is TGTGCCAGTAGTATTACCGGGAGGAGTACAGAGACCCAGTACTTC. Translating it yields CASSITGRSTETQYF.

The rearrangement links TRBV7-3 to TRBJ2-1; a possible D gene is TRBD1 (5 bases). The V end lost 0 bases, the J end lost 8 bases, and 11 bases lay between the germline ends. Per the germline V gene, CDR1 is SGHTA and CDR2 is FQGTGA. The CDR3 is 14 residues long. The CDR3 DNA sequence: TGTGCCAGCAGCTTAACGCAGGGTGCCCATGAGCAGTTCTTC. Translation: CASSLTQGAHEQFF.

This clone was detected once. This sequence joins TRBV5-4 and TRBJ1-4; D perhaps matches TRBD1 (5 bases). Between the trimmed V and J ends, which lost 0 bases and 7 bases, there was a span of 13 bases. CDR1 and CDR2 from the germline V gene are SGHNT and YYREEE (reference sequence). CDR3 length equals 15 residues. The CDR3 loop reads CASSLDGGVFEKLFF. The CDR3 DNA reads as TGTGCCAGCAGCTTGGATGGGGGGGTTTTTGAAAAACTGTTTTTT. The variable domain in full, completed from reference TRBV5-4 and TRBJ1-4, reads ETGVTQSPTHLIKTRGQQVTLRCSSQSGHNTVSWYQQALGQGPQFIFQYYREEENGRGNFPPRFSGLQFPNYSSELNVNALELDDSALYLCASSLDGGVFEKLFFGSGTQLSVL.

There are a few counts of this clone. This sequence joins TRBV10-3 and TRBJ1-5; 7 bases fit TRBD1. The CDR3 has 13 amino acids. With V trimmed by 6 bases and J by 6 bases, 5 bases remained unmatched. Germline V gene lookup returns CDR1 ENHRY and CDR2 SYGVKD. CDR3 coding DNA: TGTGCCATCAGCGACAGGGTGGGTCAGCCCCAGCATTTT. This sequence encodes CAISDRVGQPQHF.

For this clone: Other DNA sequences in this sample translate to the same CDR3. The CDR3 DNA is TGTGCCAGCAGTCCGGGTGACTATGGCTACACCTTC. Translation gives CASSPGDYGYTF. This chain links TRBV28 with TRBJ1-2, with no clear D. Germline V gene data show CDR1 as MDHEN and CDR2 as SYDVKM. This CDR3 is 12 amino acids long. With 5 bases removed from V and 3 bases from J, the gap between germline ends came to 7 bases.

This chain connects TRBV6-5 to TRBJ1-5; 11 bases map to TRBD1. This CDR3 region has 15 residues. In germline, CDR1 is MNHEY, CDR2 SVGAGI. V lost 6 bases, J lost 7 bases, and 8 bases stayed unmatched. The CDR3 is CASSRDRGSGQPQHF. CDR3 DNA: TGTGCCAGCAGCCGGGACAGGGGGTCAGGACAGCCCCAGCATTTT.

This sequence joins TRBV7-8 and TRBJ1-4, with 7 bases fitting TRBD1. The CDR3 loop spans 15 amino acids. The J segment lost 8 bases and the V segment lost 1 base, leaving 7 bases of the junction unmatched. Germline values: CDR1 SGHVS, CDR2 FQNEAQ. CDR3 sequence reads: CASSLVGQAGEKLFF. The CDR3 DNA follows: TGTGCCAGCAGCTTAGTTGGACAGGCCGGGGAAAAACTGTTTTTT. The full variable domain, in which reference TRBV7-8 and TRBJ1-4 provide the parts outside the CDR3, is GAGVSQSPRYKVAKRGQDVALRCDPISGHVSLFWYQQALGQGPEFLTYFQNEAQLDKSGLPSDRFFAERPEGSVSTLKIQRTQQEDSAVYLCASSLVGQAGEKLFFGSGTQLSVL.

The gene calls are TRBV28 and TRBJ1-5; D gene ambiguous. From germline, CDR1 is MDHEN and CDR2 SYDVKM. Trimming stripped 5 bases from V and 6 bases from J, with 17 bases between. The CDR3 has 15 amino acids. CDR3 coding DNA: TGTGCCAGCAGTCCCCCATTGGCAGTAAGTCAGCCCCAGCATTTT. Its protein product is CASSPPLAVSQPQHF.

There are a few counts of this clone. Compared with germline, one end of the junction differs, possibly owing to a read error. V and J are TRBV7-9 and TRBJ2-3; the D is unclear. Germline V CDR1 and CDR2: SEHNR, FQNEAQ (reference sequence). The CDR3 is made up of 13 amino acids. The CDR3 DNA reads as TGTGCCAGCAGCTTAGGCTCCACAGATACTCAGTATTTT. Translating it yields CASSLGSTDTQYF.

This sequence joins TRBV27 and TRBJ1-6; 9 bases are a match to TRBD1. CDR1 is MNHEY, CDR2 SMNVEV, per germline (reference sequence). The CDR3 has 17 amino acids. The J segment lost 5 bases and the V segment lost 1 base, leaving 6 bases of the junction unmatched. This CDR3 is CASSLWEGQGNNSPLHF. CDR3 bases: TGTGCCAGCAGTTTATGGGAGGGACAGGGAAATAATTCACCCCTCCACTTT.

This sequence joins TRBV29-1 and TRBJ1-2; D ambiguous. Germline CDR1 reads SQVTM; CDR2 reads ANQGSEA. Trimming stripped 1 base from V and 4 bases from J, with 10 bases between. CDR3 length equals 13 residues. The CDR3 sequence: CSVEAENLYGYTF. The CDR3 nucleotides read TGCAGCGTTGAAGCGGAGAATCTCTATGGCTACACCTTC. Based on the CDR3 plus reference TRBV29-1 and TRBJ1-2, the full variable domain is SAVISQKPSRDICQRGTSLTIQCQVDSQVTMMFWYRQQPGQSLTLIATANQGSEATYESGFVIDKFPISRPNLTFSTLTVSNMSPEDSSIYLCSVEAENLYGYTFGSGTRLTVV.

This clone is a singleton in its sample. This sequence joins TRBV5-1 and TRBJ2-1; 11 bases are a match to TRBD2. V trimming: 7 bases; J trimming: 1 base; junction bases outside the gene matches: 4. Germline V CDR1 and CDR2: SGHRS, YFSETQ. This CDR3 has 15 amino acids. The CDR3 DNA reads as TGCGCCAGCGGGACTAGCGGCTTTTCCTACAATGAGCAGTTCTTC. This encodes CASGTSGFSYNEQFF.

This chain joins TRBV30 and TRBJ2-7; D call uncertain. This CDR3 spans 14 amino acids. V was trimmed by 0 bases and J by 5 bases, leaving 14 bases between them. CDR1 GTSNPN and CDR2 SVGIG come from the germline V gene (reference sequence). As DNA, the CDR3 is TGTGCCTGGAGTGTACGATTAGCCCGGGACGAGCAGTACTTC. Protein: CAWSVRLARDEQYF.

This clone was observed a handful of times. This chain joins TRBV27 and TRBJ2-1; 7 nucleotides match TRBD2. Germline CDR1 MNHEY, CDR2 SMNVEV (reference sequence). V shed 5 bases and J 7 bases; nucleotides not matched to a gene: 11. This CDR3 has 15 amino acids. CDR3 region: CASSPGLVLSNEQFF. Here the CDR3 DNA reads TGTGCCAGCAGTCCCGGACTAGTCTTGTCAAATGAGCAGTTCTTC.

This clone was seen a few times. This rearrangement joins TRBV2 to TRBJ1-2; TRBD1 is a possible D gene (6 bases). Trimming stripped 3 bases from V and 5 bases from J, with 7 bases between. The CDR3 consists of 12 residues. Germline assignment: CDR1 SNHLY and CDR2 FYNNEI. The CDR3 here is CASSEDRYGYTF. The CDR3 region has the DNA TGTGCCAGCAGTGAGGACAGATATGGCTACACCTTC.

The V and J genes are TRBV30 and TRBJ2-2; D ambiguous. V gave up 2 bases and J gave up 3 bases, with 7 bases separating them. Germline V lookup: CDR1 GTSNPN, CDR2 SVGIG (reference sequence). The length of the CDR3 is 13 residues. The CDR3 DNA reads as TGTGCCTGGAGTACGTCAGACACCGGGGAGCTGTTTTTT. Its protein product is CAWSTSDTGELFF.

This clone showed up just once. V and J are TRBV6-1 and TRBJ2-5; TRBD2 might be the D (5 bases). The CDR3 extends over 17 amino acids. V was cut by 0 bases and J by 7 bases, with 21 bases left in between. Germline lookup yields CDR1 MNHNS and CDR2 SASEGT. CDR3 DNA sequence: TGTGCCAGCAGTGAAGCGCTGATCCTAGTTGGAGGATGGACCCAGTACTTC. Translating it yields CASSEALILVGGWTQYF.